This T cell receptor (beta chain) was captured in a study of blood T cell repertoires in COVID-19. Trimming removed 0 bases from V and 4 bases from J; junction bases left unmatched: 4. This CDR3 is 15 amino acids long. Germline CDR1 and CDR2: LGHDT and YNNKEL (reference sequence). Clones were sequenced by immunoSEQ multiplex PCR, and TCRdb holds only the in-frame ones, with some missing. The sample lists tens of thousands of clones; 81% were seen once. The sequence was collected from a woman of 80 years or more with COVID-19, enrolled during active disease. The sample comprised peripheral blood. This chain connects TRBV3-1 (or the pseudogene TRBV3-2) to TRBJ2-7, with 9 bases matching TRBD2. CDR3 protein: CASSQDLAGRYEQYF. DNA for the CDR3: TGTGCCAGCAGCCAAGATCTAGCGGGAAGGTACGAGCAGTACTTC.